This paragraph covers one T cell receptor beta chain sequence. The sample is drawn from a study of type 1 regulatory T cells. The wider study: An in vitro protocol generated T-allo10, a Tr1-enriched, alloantigen-specific CD4 T cell product.

In TCRdb, the reads were re-called with MiXCR into one record per CDR3 protein. The profile shows roughly 20,000 distinct CDR3 sequences, 9.5% to 13% of them singletons. Sequencing was done on a sample of CD4+ T cells, either the whole sample or a sorted fraction (not recorded which). This receptor was obtained from a human donor in good health.

The CDR3 is CSAPDRDRGSGELFF. CDR3 DNA sequence: TGCAGTGCGCCAGACCGGGACAGGGGGTCCGGGGAGCTGTTTTTT. V is TRBV20-1 and J is TRBJ2-2, with 11 bases fitting TRBD1. There are 15 residues in the CDR3. The germline CDR1 and CDR2 sequences are DFQATT and SNEGSKA (reference sequence). The V segment lost 6 bases and the J segment 6 bases; nucleotides outside the gene matches: 9.